Listed here is a single T cell receptor beta chain. Trimming pared 2 bases from V and 7 bases from J, leaving 15 bases between. Germline assignment: CDR1 SGHDT and CDR2 YYEEEE. The CDR3 length is 14 residues. This record belongs to a study of control samples from healthy donors and cancer patients. The protocol was immunoSEQ multiplex PCR, while the TCRdb copy is restricted to in-frame clones and leaves out a portion. The sample lists more than 150,000 clones, 92% seen once, with roughly 0.7% in the top ten. The source material was blood. The chain recombines TRBV5-6 with TRBJ2-5; possibly TRBD2 for D (6 bases). The TCR was taken from a woman aged 30 to 39 in good health. This chain's CDR3 is CASSFMQRRGTQYF. The CDR3 nucleotides are TGTGCCAGCAGCTTTATGCAGCGGAGGGGGACCCAGTACTTC. Based on the CDR3 plus reference TRBV5-6 and TRBJ2-5, the full variable domain is DAGVTQSPTHLIKTRGQQVTLRCSPKSGHDTVSWYQQALGQGPQFIFQYYEEEERQRGNFPDRFSGHQFPNYSSELNVNALLLGDSALYLCASSFMQRRGTQYFGPGTRLLVL.